This entry features one T cell receptor (beta chain) sequence. Its antigen is undetermined. This CDR3 region has 18 residues. The germline V gene encodes CDR1 SQVTM and CDR2 ANQGSEA. The junction had 20 bases not matched to a gene; V was cut back by 4 bases and J by 6 bases. Profiling relied on immunoSEQ multiplex PCR, and the TCRdb table lists in-frame clones only, not all of them. Of just under 5,000 clones in the sample, 65% to 80% are singletons; the top ten hold more than 9%. The sample is drawn from a study of immune evolution from preneoplasia to lung adenocarcinoma. Study-level points and caveats: Later-stage lesions appeared to have more T cells, more diversity, less clonality.

H&E slides confirmed each diagnosis, reviewed by two pathologists independently. Sequenced: FFPE minimally invasive lung adenocarcinoma tissue. This rearrangement joins TRBV29-1 to TRBJ2-4, with 8 bases identical to TRBD1. This sequence was found in a person aged 65 to 85 with lung adenocarcinoma. CDR3 in amino acids: CSVVPGQGAPTQRNIQYF. CDR3 sequence (DNA): TGCAGCGTTGTACCAGGCCAGGGGGCGCCGACCCAAAGAAACATTCAGTACTTC.